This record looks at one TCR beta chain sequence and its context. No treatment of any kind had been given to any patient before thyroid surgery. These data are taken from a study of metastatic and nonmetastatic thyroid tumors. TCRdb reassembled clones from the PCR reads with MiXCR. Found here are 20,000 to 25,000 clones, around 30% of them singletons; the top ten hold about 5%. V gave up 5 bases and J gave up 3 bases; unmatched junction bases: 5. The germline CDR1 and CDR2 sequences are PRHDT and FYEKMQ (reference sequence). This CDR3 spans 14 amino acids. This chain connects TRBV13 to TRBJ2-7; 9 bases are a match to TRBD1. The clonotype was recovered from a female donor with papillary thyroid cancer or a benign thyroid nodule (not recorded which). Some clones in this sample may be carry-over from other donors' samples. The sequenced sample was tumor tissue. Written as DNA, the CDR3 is TGTGCCAGCAGCACCCGGGGACAGGGCTACGAGCAGTACTTC. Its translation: CASSTRGQGYEQYF.